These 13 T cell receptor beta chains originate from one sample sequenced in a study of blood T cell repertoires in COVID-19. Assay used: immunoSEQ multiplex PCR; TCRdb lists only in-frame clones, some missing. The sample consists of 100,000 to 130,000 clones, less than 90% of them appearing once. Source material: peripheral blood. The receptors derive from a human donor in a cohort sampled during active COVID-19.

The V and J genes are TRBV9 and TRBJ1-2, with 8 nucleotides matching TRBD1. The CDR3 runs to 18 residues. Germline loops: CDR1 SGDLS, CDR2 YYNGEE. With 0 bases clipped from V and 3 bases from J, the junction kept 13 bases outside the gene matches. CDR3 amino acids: CASSVAWQGAQKDYGYTF. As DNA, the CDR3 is TGTGCCAGCAGCGTAGCTTGGCAGGGGGCCCAAAAGGACTATGGCTACACCTTC.

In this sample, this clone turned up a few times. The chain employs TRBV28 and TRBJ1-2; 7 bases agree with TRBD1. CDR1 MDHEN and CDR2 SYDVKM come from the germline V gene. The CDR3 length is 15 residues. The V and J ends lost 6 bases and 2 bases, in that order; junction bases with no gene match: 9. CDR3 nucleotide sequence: TGTGCCAGCAGCTCCGCGACAGGGACCAACTATGGCTACACCTTC. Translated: CASSSATGTNYGYTF.

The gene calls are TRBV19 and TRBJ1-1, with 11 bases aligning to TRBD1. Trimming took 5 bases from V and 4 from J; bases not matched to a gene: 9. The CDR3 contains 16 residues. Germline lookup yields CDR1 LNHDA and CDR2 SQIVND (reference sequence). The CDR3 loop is CASSAMGQGGGTEAFF. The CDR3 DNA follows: TGTGCCAGTAGTGCCATGGGACAGGGGGGCGGCACTGAAGCTTTCTTT.

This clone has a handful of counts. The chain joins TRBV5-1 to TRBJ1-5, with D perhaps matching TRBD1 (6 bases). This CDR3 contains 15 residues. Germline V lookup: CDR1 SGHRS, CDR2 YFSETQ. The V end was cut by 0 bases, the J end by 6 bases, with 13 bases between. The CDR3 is CASSLVPGAGQPQHF. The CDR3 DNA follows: TGCGCCAGCAGCTTGGTTCCAGGGGCCGGTCAGCCCCAGCATTTT.

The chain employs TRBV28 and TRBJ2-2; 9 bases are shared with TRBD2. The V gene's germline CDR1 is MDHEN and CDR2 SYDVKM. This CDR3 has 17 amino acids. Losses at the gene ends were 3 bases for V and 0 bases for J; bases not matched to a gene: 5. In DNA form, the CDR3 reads TGTGCCAGCAGTTTTGGAATAGCGGGAGCGAACACCGGGGAGCTGTTTTTT. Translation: CASSFGIAGANTGELFF.

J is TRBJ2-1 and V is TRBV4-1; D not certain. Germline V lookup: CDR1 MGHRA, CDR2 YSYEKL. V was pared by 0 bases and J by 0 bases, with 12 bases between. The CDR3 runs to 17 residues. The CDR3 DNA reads TGCGCCAGCAGCCAAGAGTCCACGTGGAGCTCCTACAATGAGCAGTTCTTC. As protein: CASSQESTWSSYNEQFF.

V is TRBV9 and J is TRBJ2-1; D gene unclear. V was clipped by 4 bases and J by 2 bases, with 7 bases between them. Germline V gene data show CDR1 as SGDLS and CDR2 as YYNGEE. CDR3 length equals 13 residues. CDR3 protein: CASSFQTYNEQFF. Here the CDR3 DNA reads TGTGCCAGCAGCTTCCAAACCTACAATGAGCAGTTCTTC. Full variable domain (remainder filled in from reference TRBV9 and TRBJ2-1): DSGVTQTPKHLITATGQRVTLRCSPRSGDLSVYWYQQSLDQGLQFLIQYYNGEERAKGNILERFSAQQFPDLHSELNLSSLELGDSALYFCASSFQTYNEQFFGPGTRLTVL.

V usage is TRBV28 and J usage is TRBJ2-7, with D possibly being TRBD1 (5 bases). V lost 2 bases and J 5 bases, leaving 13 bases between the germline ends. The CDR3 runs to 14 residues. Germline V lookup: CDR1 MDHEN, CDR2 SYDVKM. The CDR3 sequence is CASSLRQGQNEQYF. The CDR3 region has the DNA TGTGCCAGCAGTTTAAGGCAGGGCCAAAACGAGCAGTACTTC.

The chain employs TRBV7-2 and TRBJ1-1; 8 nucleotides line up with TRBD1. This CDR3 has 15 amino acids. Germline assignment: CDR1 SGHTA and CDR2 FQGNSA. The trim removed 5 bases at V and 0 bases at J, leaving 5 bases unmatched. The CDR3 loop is CASSTRTGMNTEAFF. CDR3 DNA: TGTGCCAGCAGCACCCGGACAGGGATGAACACTGAAGCTTTCTTT.

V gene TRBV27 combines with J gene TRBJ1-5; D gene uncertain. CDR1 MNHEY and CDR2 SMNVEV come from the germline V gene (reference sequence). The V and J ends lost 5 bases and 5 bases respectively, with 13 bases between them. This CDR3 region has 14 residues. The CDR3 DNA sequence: TGTGCCAGCAGTCCCGGTGGAGGATATCAGCCCCAGCATTTT. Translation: CASSPGGGYQPQHF.

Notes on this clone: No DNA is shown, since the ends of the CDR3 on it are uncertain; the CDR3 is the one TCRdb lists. The CDR3 spells CASSSSGGSYNEQFF. The J gene is TRBJ2-1, the V gene TRBV28; the D call of TRBD2 is as the table states it, not checked on the DNA. Germline V gene data show CDR1 as MDHEN and CDR2 as SYDVKM. The CDR3 extends over 15 residues, inclusive of both ends.

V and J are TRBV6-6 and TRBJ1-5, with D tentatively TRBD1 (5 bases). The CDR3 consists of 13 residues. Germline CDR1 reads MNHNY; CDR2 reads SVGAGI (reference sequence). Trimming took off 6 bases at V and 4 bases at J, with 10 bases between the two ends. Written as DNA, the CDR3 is TGTGCCAGCAGCCATACAGGAAATCAGCCCCAGCATTTT. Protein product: CASSHTGNQPQHF.

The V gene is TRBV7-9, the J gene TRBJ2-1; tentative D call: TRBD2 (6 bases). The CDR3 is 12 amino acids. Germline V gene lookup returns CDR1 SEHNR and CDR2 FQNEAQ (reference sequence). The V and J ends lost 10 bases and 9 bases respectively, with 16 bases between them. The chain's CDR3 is CATPLEGGEQFF. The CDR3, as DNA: TGTGCCACCCCCCTCGAGGGAGGTGAGCAGTTCTTC.